This T cell receptor (beta chain) emerged from a study of metastatic and nonmetastatic thyroid tumors. No treatment of any kind had been given to any patient before thyroid surgery. V gave up 5 bases and J gave up 5 bases, with 13 bases separating them. Germline V gene lookup returns CDR1 MDHEN and CDR2 SYDVKM. This CDR3 region has 14 residues. MiXCR reprocessed the PCR reads for TCRdb. Of tens of thousands of clones in the sample, around 20% are singletons; the top ten hold approximately 40%. Input material: blood. The chain combines TRBV28 with TRBJ1-5; possibly TRBD1 for D (5 bases). The source is a female donor with papillary thyroid cancer or a benign thyroid nodule (not recorded which). Some clones in this sample may be carry-over from other donors' samples. CDR3 region: CASSRLGGDQPQHF. The CDR3 DNA reads TGTGCCAGCAGTCGGTTGGGGGGGGATCAGCCCCAGCATTTT.